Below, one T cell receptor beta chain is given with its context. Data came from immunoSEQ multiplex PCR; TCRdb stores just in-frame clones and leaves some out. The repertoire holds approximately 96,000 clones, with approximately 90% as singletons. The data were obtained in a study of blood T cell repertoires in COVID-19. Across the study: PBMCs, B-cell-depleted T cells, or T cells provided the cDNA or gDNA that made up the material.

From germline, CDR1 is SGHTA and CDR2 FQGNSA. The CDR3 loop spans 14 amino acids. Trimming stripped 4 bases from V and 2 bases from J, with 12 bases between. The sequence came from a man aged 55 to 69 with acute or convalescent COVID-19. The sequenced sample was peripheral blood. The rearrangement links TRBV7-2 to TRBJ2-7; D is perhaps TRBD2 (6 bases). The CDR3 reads CASSWGTPTYEQYF. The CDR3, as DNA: TGTGCCAGCAGCTGGGGGACTCCAACCTACGAGCAGTACTTC.